The rows below give T cell receptor beta chains drawn from one sample of a study of response to subunit inactivated influenza vaccine. TCRdb called the RT-PCR reads again in MiXCR, with one record for every CDR3 protein. This table holds approximately 500,000 distinct CDR3 sequences, around 13% found once. The sequencing used PBMCs from blood, collected approximately 13 days after vaccination. Every receptor here comes from a middle-aged man who received an inactivated influenza vaccine. The CDR3 runs from the conserved cysteine through the conserved F or W. Fields, in order: clone size, V gene, D gene, J gene, CDR3 DNA, CDR3 protein. A D gene is named only where the DNA matches it firmly. Only part of the rows carry a size: once, few, many, or a class if the clone is expanded.

>many|TRBV5-1|-|TRBJ1-2
TGCGCCAGCAGAGCGACGGGGATCGACTACTTC
CASRATGIDYF
>few|TRBV28|TRBD2|TRBJ2-7
TGTGCCAGCAGTTCCGGGACTAGCGGGAGAAGCGCCTACGAGCAGTACTTC
CASSSGTSGRSAYEQYF
>-|TRBV20-1|TRBD2|TRBJ2-7
TGCAGTGCTAAGCGGGGGGGATTGTACGAGCAGTACTTC
CSAKRGGLYEQYF
>-|TRBV7-9|-|TRBJ1-4
TGTGCCAGCGCCCCACAGGGTTTGAGTGAAAAACTGTATTTT
CASAPQGLSEKLYF
>-|TRBV7-2|TRBD2|TRBJ2-3
TGTGCCAGCAGCTCTCGTGCGGGGGGGCTATCAGATACGCAGTATTTT
CASSSRAGGLSDTQYF
>many|TRBV12-3/TRBV12-4|-|TRBJ2-2
TGTGCCAGCAGATATGATGACATCACCGGGGAGCTGTTTTTT
CASRYDDITGELFF
>-|TRBV12-3/TRBV12-4|TRBD1|TRBJ2-5
TGTGCCAGCAGTGTTGACAGGGGGCTACAAGAGACCCAGTACTTC
CASSVDRGLQETQYF
>-|TRBV6-1|-|TRBJ2-3
TGTGCCAGCAGGAGAACAGGGACAGATACGCAGTATTTT
CASRRTGTDTQYF
>-|TRBV19|TRBD2|TRBJ2-1
TGTGCCAGTAGTACAAGGACTAGCTCCTACAATGAGCAGTTCTTC
CASSTRTSSYNEQFF
>-|TRBV7-2|TRBD1|TRBJ1-5
TGTGCCAGCAGCTTGGACAGGGTGGGGGATCAGCCCCAGCATTTT
CASSLDRVGDQPQHF
>many|TRBV28|TRBD1|TRBJ1-4
TGTGCCAGCAGTTTCGGGACAGGGGGTCGGGAAAAACTGTTTTTT
CASSFGTGGREKLFF
>once|TRBV7-2|TRBD2|TRBJ2-7
TGTGCCAGCAGCACGCGGGGGGGCTACGAGCAGTACTTC
CASSTRGGYEQYF
>few|TRBV7-9|-|TRBJ2-7
TGTGCCAGCAGCTTTTGGACCTCCTTCGGCAACGAGCAGTACTTC
CASSFWTSFGNEQYF
>-|TRBV5-1|-|TRBJ2-2
TGCGCCAGCAGAGACCCCGTCTCCCGTTCCACCGGGGAGCTGTTTTTT
CASRDPVSRSTGELFF
>many|TRBV10-3|TRBD2|TRBJ2-2
TGTGCCACCCGGGGGGGCTCGAACACCGGGGAGCTGTTTTTT
CATRGGSNTGELFF
>-|TRBV6-6|-|TRBJ2-5
TGTGCCAGCAGTTCCCGGGTGACCCAGTACTTC
CASSSRVTQYF